Following are 23 T cell receptor beta chains from one sample sequenced in a study of PD-L1 blockade in urothelial cancer. Assay: immunoSEQ multiplex PCR; the TCRdb copy retains only in-frame clones and omits some. Here the sample spans tens of thousands of clones, around 83% being singletons. The time point denotes: pretreatment peripheral blood. The material was PBMCs, obtained around atezolizumab (anti-PD-L1) treatment. All receptors come from a man aged 55 to 70 with urothelial cancer.

This chain uses TRBV2 with TRBJ1-6; D unclear. Trimming removed 4 bases at V and 5 bases at J, with 9 bases between. This CDR3 has 14 residues. In germline, CDR1 is SNHLY, CDR2 FYNNEI. The CDR3 DNA reads as TGTGCCAGCAGTGCTGGGAGGGATAATTCACCCCTCCACTTT. Residues: CASSAGRDNSPLHF.

The chain recombines TRBV4-3 with TRBJ2-1; D might be TRBD1 (5 bases). The V end was cut by 0 bases, the J end by 6 bases, with 12 bases between. The germline V gene encodes CDR1 LGHNA and CDR2 YSLEER. This CDR3 contains 15 residues. The CDR3 reads CASSQEYQGSNEQFF. As DNA, the CDR3 is TGCGCCAGCAGCCAAGAATACCAGGGTAGCAATGAGCAGTTCTTC.

The chain carries TRBV29-1 and TRBJ2-3; TRBD2 might be the D (5 bases). This CDR3 comprises 15 residues. V was pared by 3 bases and J by 2 bases, with 15 bases between. CDR1 and CDR2 from the germline V gene are SQVTM and ANQGSEA. CDR3 protein: CSVEPLRGVTDTQYF. The DNA for the CDR3 is TGCAGCGTTGAGCCCCTCCGGGGTGTCACAGATACGCAGTATTTT.

The chain links TRBV10-3 to TRBJ2-5, with unresolved D. From germline, CDR1 is ENHRY and CDR2 SYGVKD. The length of the CDR3 is 11 residues. Trimming pared 3 bases from V and 4 bases from J, leaving 3 bases between. Here the CDR3 DNA reads TGTGCCATCAGTGAAGCAGAGACCCAGTACTTC. Protein: CAISEAETQYF.

In nucleotides, the CDR3 is TGTGCCAGCAGCGAAACAGGGTATAGGGATTCACCCCTCCACTTT. Encoded protein: CASSETGYRDSPLHF. The V call is TRBV11-1, the J call TRBJ1-6, with D possibly being TRBD1 (6 bases). This CDR3 comprises 15 residues. Trimming took 5 bases from V and 8 from J, leaving 16 bases between them. CDR1 SGHAT and CDR2 FQDESV come from the germline V gene (reference sequence).

This clone was detected only a few times. This chain joins TRBV28 and TRBJ1-4, with D possibly matching TRBD1 (6 bases). CDR1 and CDR2 (germline): MDHEN, SYDVKM. V was trimmed by 8 bases and J by 5 bases, leaving 12 bases between them. This CDR3 is 13 amino acids long. CDR3 sequence: CASRDNLNEKLFF. The CDR3 nucleotides read TGTGCCAGCCGGGACAACCTCAATGAAAAACTGTTTTTT.

This clone occurred a few times. The rearrangement links TRBV28 to TRBJ2-7, with 8 nucleotides matching TRBD1. V lost 5 bases to trimming and J lost 3 bases; unmatched junction nucleotides: 6. Germline loops: CDR1 MDHEN, CDR2 SYDVKM. The CDR3 is 14 residues long. The CDR3 spells CASSTRTGIYEQYF. Written as DNA, the CDR3 is TGTGCCAGCAGTACACGGACAGGGATCTACGAGCAGTACTTC. The full variable domain, rest sourced from reference TRBV28 and TRBJ2-7, is DVKVTQSSRYLVKRTGEKVFLECVQDMDHENMFWYRQDPGLGLRLIYFSYDVKMKEKGDIPEGYSVSREKKERFSLILESASTNQTSMYLCASSTRTGIYEQYFGPGTRLTVT.

The J gene is TRBJ2-4, the V gene TRBV5-1; D might be TRBD2 (5 bases). The CDR3 covers 14 residues. CDR1 is SGHRS and CDR2 is YFSETQ in the germline V gene. Between the trimmed V and J ends, which lost 4 bases and 7 bases, there was a span of 15 bases. The CDR3 DNA follows: TGCGCCAGCAGCCCCGGAGGAGGTGGGAACATTCAGTACTTC. Its protein is CASSPGGGGNIQYF.

The chain couples TRBV2 to TRBJ1-5; D might be TRBD1 (5 bases). V was pared by 10 bases and J by 0 bases, with 10 bases between. The CDR3 has 13 amino acids. Germline-derived CDR1 and CDR2 are SNHLY and FYNNEI. In DNA form, the CDR3 reads TGTGCCAACGGGAGGGGTAGCAATCAGCCCCAGCATTTT. Translation gives CANGRGSNQPQHF. Variable domain in full (rest from reference TRBV2 and TRBJ1-5): EPEVTQTPSHQVTQMGQEVILRCVPISNHLYFYWYRQILGQKVEFLVSFYNNEISEKSEIFDDQFSVERPDGSNFTLKIRSTKLEDSAMYFCANGRGSNQPQHFGDGTRLSIL.

The rearrangement links TRBV7-3 to TRBJ2-1; 11 bases are shared with TRBD1. The CDR3 is 15 residues long. V shed 8 bases and J 9 bases; nucleotides not matched to a gene: 12. The germline gives CDR1 SGHTA, CDR2 FQGTGA. CDR3 in amino acids: CASGVGGTGGTEQFF. DNA of the CDR3: TGTGCCAGCGGAGTAGGTGGGACAGGGGGTACTGAGCAGTTCTTC.

The chain couples TRBV7-6 to TRBJ2-1; D perhaps matches TRBD1 (5 bases). The V gene's germline CDR1 is SGHVS and CDR2 FNYEAQ. The V gene lost 4 bases and the J gene lost 4 bases, with 20 bases spanning the gap. The CDR3 runs 17 residues. The CDR3, as DNA: TGTGCCAGCAGCTCGGTGGCCCCAGGGAACTTTTACAATGAGCAGTTCTTC. This gives the protein CASSSVAPGNFYNEQFF.

This rearrangement joins TRBV7-8 to TRBJ2-7; a weak D match, TRBD1 (6 bases). V gave up 4 bases and J gave up 3 bases, with 16 bases separating them. This CDR3 is built from 15 residues. Looked up from germline, CDR1 is SGHVS and CDR2 is FQNEAQ. The CDR3 nucleotides are TGTGCCAGCAGCTCCCGGGACAACAGGGTCTACGAGCAGTACTTC. Encoded protein: CASSSRDNRVYEQYF.

This chain connects TRBV5-1 to TRBJ2-7, with D possibly being TRBD1 (7 bases). V gave up 4 bases and J gave up 5 bases, with 16 bases separating them. Germline CDR1 is SGHRS and CDR2 is YFSETQ. The CDR3 covers 14 residues. The CDR3 protein is CASSGGTVVDEQYF. CDR3 DNA: TGCGCCAGCAGCGGGGGGACAGTCGTCGACGAGCAGTACTTC.

The chain links TRBV19 to TRBJ2-7; a weak D match, TRBD1 (5 bases). The CDR3 sequence is 14 residues long. CDR1 and CDR2 (germline): LNHDA, SQIVND (reference sequence). The V gene lost 7 bases and the J gene lost 2 bases, with 15 bases spanning the gap. The CDR3 region is CASKDSQRAYEQYF. CDR3 DNA: TGTGCCAGTAAAGACAGCCAGCGCGCCTACGAGCAGTACTTC.

The V call is TRBV19, the J call TRBJ1-5, with no clear D. The ends were cut back, 7 bases at V and 0 bases at J, with 16 bases in the middle. Germline-derived CDR1 and CDR2 are LNHDA and SQIVND (reference sequence). The CDR3 spans 16 residues. The CDR3 reads CASNSKSMVSNQPQHF. CDR3 in DNA: TGTGCCAGTAACTCAAAGTCGATGGTTAGCAATCAGCCCCAGCATTTT.

The chain is built from TRBV4-3 and TRBJ2-3, with D tentatively TRBD1 (5 bases). The germline V gene encodes CDR1 LGHNA and CDR2 YSLEER. Trimming cost V 1 base and J 14 bases, with 19 bases left between them. This CDR3 is built from 14 residues. CDR3 sequence reads: CASSQVYFGQGRYF. CDR3 DNA: TGCGCCAGCAGCCAAGTATATTTCGGCCAGGGTCGGTATTTT.

The chain employs TRBV28 and TRBJ1-5; 9 nucleotides match TRBD1. The J segment lost 5 bases and the V segment lost 7 bases, leaving 3 bases of the junction unmatched. The CDR3 extends over 13 amino acids. In germline, CDR1 is MDHEN, CDR2 SYDVKM. The CDR3 sequence is CASTDRGYQPQHF. DNA of the CDR3: TGTGCCAGCACAGACAGGGGGTATCAGCCCCAGCATTTT. The variable domain in full, with the rest retrieved from reference TRBV28 and TRBJ1-5, is DVKVTQSSRYLVKRTGEKVFLECVQDMDHENMFWYRQDPGLGLRLIYFSYDVKMKEKGDIPEGYSVSREKKERFSLILESASTNQTSMYLCASTDRGYQPQHFGDGTRLSIL.

This clone was observed a handful of times. The genes are TRBV4-2 and TRBJ1-2; a possible D gene is TRBD1 (6 bases). Germline V gene sequence: CDR1 LGHNA, CDR2 YNFKEQ. CDR3 length: 16 amino acids. V was clipped by 1 base and J by 6 bases, with 18 bases between them. CDR3 nucleotides: TGTGCCAGCAGCCAAGTGATGGGGGCGCAGACGAATGGCTACACCTTC. The encoded protein is CASSQVMGAQTNGYTF.

V and J are TRBV6-5 and TRBJ2-7; 8 bases line up with TRBD2. The CDR3 covers 12 residues. Germline V gives CDR1 MNHEY, CDR2 SVGAGI. V lost 8 bases and J lost 6; bases outside the gene matches: 6. The CDR3 reads CASSGTSGEQYF. The CDR3 DNA reads TGTGCCAGCTCCGGGACTAGTGGCGAGCAGTACTTC.

This clone was seen a handful of times. This chain connects TRBV10-3 to TRBJ1-1; the match to TRBD1 covers 8 bases. Germline V CDR1 and CDR2: ENHRY, SYGVKD. This CDR3 is 14 amino acids long. After removal of 8 bases from V and 1 base from J, the junction contained 6 bases not matched to a gene. The CDR3 region is CAILDRAKNTEAFF. Here the CDR3 DNA reads TGTGCCATCCTGGACAGGGCGAAGAACACTGAAGCTTTCTTT.

The chain joins TRBV6-4 to TRBJ2-3; 7 positions match TRBD1. V dropped 4 bases and J dropped 0; count of bases not matched to a gene: 1. The CDR3 covers 14 residues. Germline V gives CDR1 MRHNA, CDR2 SNTAGT. The DNA of the CDR3 is TGTGCCAGCAGTGGGACAGGTAGCACAGATACGCAGTATTTT. Protein product: CASSGTGSTDTQYF.

The chain employs TRBV4-1 and TRBJ1-1; 10 positions agree with TRBD1. Germline V gene sequence: CDR1 MGHRA, CDR2 YSYEKL. With V trimmed by 4 bases and J by 2 bases, 1 base remained unmatched. This CDR3 spans 14 amino acids. Here the CDR3 DNA reads TGCGCCAGCAGCCGGACAGGGGGAAACACTGAAGCTTTCTTT. Its protein is CASSRTGGNTEAFF.

CDR3 region: CASSALAGDSYEQYF. The CDR3 coding sequence is TGCGCCAGCAGCGCCTTAGCGGGAGACTCCTACGAGCAGTACTTC. The chain recombines TRBV5-1 with TRBJ2-7; 9 nucleotides line up with TRBD2. The length of the CDR3 is 15 residues. Germline lookup yields CDR1 SGHRS and CDR2 YFSETQ. The ends lost 4 bases at V and 0 bases at J; junction bases unmatched: 5.